What follows are 14 T cell receptor beta chains derived from one specimen sequenced in a study of shared clonotypes between healthy human individuals. Using immunoSEQ multiplex PCR, the repertoire was profiled, and TCRdb retains in-frame clones only, with some absent. The sample lists more than 2,000,000 clones, approximately 95% occurring once. The sample taken for sequencing was naive CD4+ T cells from PBMCs. Subset noted: CD45RA+ positively selected. These receptor sequences come from a man between 18 and 29 years old in good health. Some clones in this sample may be carry-over from other donors' samples.

This chain uses TRBV2 with TRBJ2-7; 9 nucleotides agree with TRBD1. V was pared by 7 bases and J by 4 bases, with 8 bases of the junction left unmatched. Germline assignment: CDR1 SNHLY and CDR2 FYNNEI. The CDR3 has 14 amino acids. The CDR3 spells CASTRETGGYEQYF. CDR3 DNA sequence: TGTGCCAGCACCAGGGAGACAGGGGGGTACGAGCAGTACTTC.

The genes are TRBV9 and TRBJ2-5; D may correspond to TRBD1 or TRBD2 (5 bases each). V was clipped by 0 bases and J by 4 bases, with 16 bases between them. This CDR3 has 16 residues. Per the germline V gene, CDR1 is SGDLS and CDR2 is YYNGEE. This chain's CDR3 is CASSVGSAGGGETQYF. For the CDR3, the DNA is TGTGCCAGCAGCGTAGGTTCTGCGGGTGGGGGAGAGACCCAGTACTTC.

The chain carries TRBV9 and TRBJ2-1; 7 bases are a match to TRBD2. Germline CDR1 reads SGDLS; CDR2 reads YYNGEE. V shed 2 bases, J shed 1 base, and the junction held 3 bases outside the gene matches. This CDR3 contains 15 residues. CDR3 amino acids: CASSVIGGSYNEQFF. The DNA of the CDR3 is TGTGCCAGCAGCGTCATCGGGGGGTCCTACAATGAGCAGTTCTTC.

This clone was counted a single time. This sequence joins TRBV19 and TRBJ2-7; no firm D call. The CDR3 runs 16 residues. V was cut by 3 bases and J by 0 bases, with 15 bases left in between. Per germline, CDR1 LNHDA and CDR2 SQIVND (reference sequence). This chain's CDR3 is CASSIRVGRSSYEQYF. The CDR3 DNA reads as TGTGCCAGTAGTATCCGCGTGGGTAGGAGCTCCTACGAGCAGTACTTC.

A word on this clone: This CDR3 is also generated by other DNA sequences in the sample. The chain recombines TRBV10-3 with TRBJ1-1, with a tentative D call TRBD1 (6 bases). Trimming stripped 3 bases from V and 1 base from J, with 6 bases between. Germline-derived CDR1 and CDR2 are ENHRY and SYGVKD. The CDR3 is 13 residues long. The CDR3 loop is CAISDRGNTEAFF. CDR3 sequence (DNA): TGTGCCATCAGTGACAGGGGGAACACTGAAGCTTTCTTT.

The gene calls are TRBV7-9 and TRBJ2-1; 9 bases are a match to TRBD1. The CDR3 loop spans 15 amino acids. V was clipped by 6 bases and J by 2 bases; unmatched bases: 5. CDR1 and CDR2 (germline): SEHNR, FQNEAQ (reference sequence). CDR3 in amino acids: CASRATGGAYNEQFF. The CDR3 DNA reads TGTGCCAGCAGGGCTACAGGGGGCGCCTACAATGAGCAGTTCTTC.

DNA for the CDR3: TGTGCCAGCAGTCGACTAGCGGGAGAATGGAATGAGCAGTTCTTC. It yields the protein CASSRLAGEWNEQFF. V usage is TRBV28 and J usage is TRBJ2-1; 12 nucleotides align to TRBD2. Trimming at V came to 5 bases and at J to 7 bases, leaving 6 bases not matched to a gene. Looked up from germline, CDR1 is MDHEN and CDR2 is SYDVKM. The CDR3 runs to 15 residues.

This chain joins TRBV30 and TRBJ2-7, with 8 bases that match TRBD1. The CDR3 length is 14 residues. CDR1 and CDR2 from the germline V gene are GTSNPN and SVGIG (reference sequence). Trimming cost V 3 bases and J 5 bases; bases outside gene matches: 9. CDR3 sequence reads: CAWRYRGRRDEQYF. The DNA of the CDR3 is TGTGCCTGGAGATACAGGGGGAGGAGGGACGAGCAGTACTTC.

The V gene is TRBV11-2, the J gene TRBJ2-7; no definite D call. The CDR3 has 15 residues. Per germline, CDR1 SGHAT and CDR2 FQNNGV. V was shortened by 4 bases and J by 3 bases, with 16 bases between the two germline ends. CDR3 in DNA: TGTGCCAGCAGCTCCCCTAGAGGAGCGCTCTACGAGCAGTACTTC. Residues: CASSSPRGALYEQYF.

The V and J genes are TRBV7-9 and TRBJ2-1; D not resolved. Trimming removed 5 bases at V and 7 bases at J, with 12 bases between. This CDR3 has 13 amino acids. Germline CDR1 reads SEHNR; CDR2 reads FQNEAQ (reference sequence). The DNA of the CDR3 is TGTGCCAGCAGCCCCCAGGTCACGAATGAGCAGTTCTTC. This codes for CASSPQVTNEQFF.

The gene calls are TRBV28 and TRBJ2-7; D perhaps matches TRBD2 (7 bases). V was pared by 8 bases and J by 3 bases, with 17 bases between. The CDR3 consists of 14 residues. Germline CDR1 reads MDHEN; CDR2 reads SYDVKM. The CDR3 is CASEDGGGGYEQYF. CDR3 DNA sequence: TGTGCCAGCGAGGATGGGGGGGGCGGCTACGAGCAGTACTTC.

The CDR3 is CAWSVGGNLYEQYF. The DNA for the CDR3 is TGTGCCTGGAGTGTTGGGGGGAACCTCTACGAGCAGTACTTC. V is TRBV30 and J is TRBJ2-7, with D perhaps matching TRBD2 (6 bases). This CDR3 spans 14 amino acids. CDR1 and CDR2 from the germline V gene are GTSNPN and SVGIG (reference sequence). Trimming shortened V by 0 bases and J by 3 bases, and 12 bases separated the two germline ends.

The genes are TRBV6-1 and TRBJ1-2; D gene uncertain. The CDR3 contains 12 residues. Germline assignment: CDR1 MNHNS and CDR2 SASEGT. Trimming left V 2 bases short and J 8 bases short, with 9 bases between. The CDR3: CASSEFRLGYTF. For the CDR3, the DNA is TGTGCCAGCAGTGAATTTCGTCTCGGCTACACCTTC.

The chain recombines TRBV7-3 with TRBJ2-7, with D possibly called TRBD1 or TRBD2 (6 bases each). The germline V and J ends were trimmed by 5 bases and 6 bases, with 17 bases remaining between them. Germline V lookup: CDR1 SGHTA, CDR2 FQGTGA. The CDR3 spans 14 residues. CDR3 bases: TGTGCCAGCAGCCCCGAGGGGGGTGTCGGCGAGCAGTACTTC. Protein sequence: CASSPEGGVGEQYF.